What follows are 2 T cell receptor beta chains derived from one specimen sequenced in a study of blood T cell repertoires in COVID-19. Generated by immunoSEQ multiplex PCR, the TCRdb table keeps only in-frame clones and is missing some. The sample lists 190,000 or so clones, just under 80% occurring once. Sequenced input: peripheral blood. These receptor sequences come from a woman aged 80 or over with active or convalescent COVID-19.

The rearrangement joins TRBV15 to TRBJ1-1; D is ambiguous. Trimming left V 3 bases short and J 1 base short, with 12 bases between. There are 15 residues in the CDR3. The germline V gene encodes CDR1 LNHNV and CDR2 YYDKDF (reference sequence). This chain's CDR3 is CATSRDTKANTEAFF. In nucleotides, the CDR3 is TGTGCCACCAGCAGGGATACTAAGGCGAACACTGAAGCTTTCTTT.

This clone was counted between two and nine times. The chain joins TRBV20-1 to TRBJ2-3; 8 positions match TRBD2. This CDR3 spans 15 amino acids. From germline, CDR1 is DFQATT and CDR2 SNEGSKA (reference sequence). V was pared by 3 bases and J by 2 bases, with 7 bases of the junction left unmatched. In nucleotides, the CDR3 is TGCAGTGCTAGTTTGGCGGGGGGCCTCACAGATACGCAGTATTTT. Translation: CSASLAGGLTDTQYF.